This is a list of T cell receptor beta chains from one sample in a study of T cells after posttransplantation cyclophosphamide. Only in-frame clones appear in the TCRdb table, and some are missing; sequencing was by immunoSEQ multiplex PCR. The sample yields some 47,000 clones, more than 70% seen once. Sequencing was carried out using PBMCs. These receptors originate from a man aged 25-40 years with a blood cancer, CMV-positive, and with a related stem cell donor. The CDR3 runs from the conserved cysteine through the conserved F or W. The D gene is left open where the match is weak. Clone size is given for some rows only: seen once, a few or many times, or a class if the clone is expanded.

clone_size	v_call	j_call	d_call	cdr3_aa	cdr3_nt
.	TRBV10-3	TRBJ2-7	TRBD2	CAISTSGSSYEQYF	TGTGCCATCAGCACTAGCGGGAGCTCCTACGAGCAGTACTTC
.	TRBV5-1	TRBJ1-6	.	CASSLDYGNNSPLHF	TGCGCCAGCAGCTTGGATTACGGGAATAATTCACCCCTCCACTTT
.	TRBV5-4	TRBJ2-7	.	CASSQKQGLYEQYF	TGTGCCAGCAGCCAGAAACAGGGTTTGTACGAGCAGTACTTC
.	TRBV4-1	TRBJ2-2	.	CASSQDTQATGELFF	TGCGCCAGCAGCCAAGATACACAGGCCACCGGGGAGCTGTTTTTT
.	TRBV5-4	TRBJ2-1	.	CASSLSQGSYNEQFF	TGTGCCAGCAGCTTGTCACAGGGATCCTACAATGAGCAGTTCTTC
.	TRBV5-4	TRBJ2-5	TRBD2	CASSGPGLAGGETQYF	TGTGCCAGCAGCGGTCCGGGACTAGCGGGAGGTGAGACCCAGTACTTC
few	TRBV10-3	TRBJ2-7	.	CASCHGGGHEQYF	TGTGCCAGCTGCCACGGTGGGGGCCACGAGCAGTACTTC
.	TRBV7-2	TRBJ1-5	TRBD1	CASSLNRGLDNQPQHF	TGTGCCAGCAGCCTTAACAGGGGGCTCGACAATCAGCCCCAGCATTTT
.	TRBV7-9	TRBJ2-7	TRBD1	CASSLEGTGGPPYEQYF	TGTGCCAGCAGCTTAGAAGGGACAGGGGGGCCCCCCTACGAGCAGTACTTC
.	TRBV6-6	TRBJ1-2	.	CASSRQNYGYTF	TGTGCCAGCAGTCGACAGAACTATGGCTACACCTTC
.	TRBV4-2	TRBJ2-3	.	CASSQDPRGGGTDTQYF	TGTGCCAGCAGCCAAGATCCCAGGGGTGGAGGCACAGATACGCAGTATTTT
.	TRBV28	TRBJ2-3	TRBD2	CASSLGIISGHTDTQYF	TGTGCCAGCAGTTTAGGCATCATTAGCGGGCACACAGATACGCAGTATTTT
.	TRBV7-8	TRBJ2-7	TRBD1	CASSFLRQGAHEQYF	TGTGCCAGCAGCTTCCTCCGTCAGGGGGCCCACGAGCAGTACTTC
.	TRBV4-3	TRBJ2-1	TRBD2	CASSQETAGGLNEQFF	TGCGCCAGCAGCCAAGAAACGGCGGGAGGGCTAAATGAGCAGTTCTTC
.	TRBV20-1	TRBJ2-1	.	CSAMLSNEQFF	TGCAGTGCTATGCTTAGCAATGAGCAGTTCTTC
.	TRBV4-1	TRBJ2-3	.	CASSHFARQSGTDTQYF	TGCGCCAGCAGCCATTTCGCTCGACAGTCTGGCACAGATACGCAGTATTTT
few	TRBV5-6	TRBJ1-1	.	CASNLLRGEAFF	TGTGCCAGCAACCTACTCAGGGGTGAAGCTTTCTTT
once	TRBV30	TRBJ2-3	TRBD2	CAWSKGTSADTQYF	TGTGCCTGGAGTAAGGGAACTAGCGCAGATACGCAGTATTTT
.	TRBV7-9	TRBJ2-5	.	CASSLVLDKDQETQYF	TGTGCCAGCAGCTTAGTTTTGGACAAAGACCAAGAGACCCAGTACTTC
once	TRBV5-1	TRBJ2-2	.	CASSLRSITGAANTGELFF	TGCGCCAGCAGCTTGAGGTCCATAACAGGAGCCGCGAACACCGGGGAGCTGTTTTTT
.	TRBV5-4	TRBJ2-2	.	CASSSGTGELFF	TGTGCCAGCAGCTCGGGGACCGGGGAGCTGTTTTTT
.	TRBV28	TRBJ1-2	.	CASSLGGEWGYTF	TGTGCCAGCAGTTTAGGCGGGGAGTGGGGCTACACCTTC
.	TRBV7-9	TRBJ2-3	TRBD2	CASSFRGLAGARSTDTQYF	TGTGCCAGCAGCTTCAGAGGGCTAGCGGGAGCCCGGAGCACAGATACGCAGTATTTT
.	TRBV7-9	TRBJ2-2	TRBD2	CASSTRLAGGPLAGELFF	TGTGCCAGCAGCACTCGACTAGCGGGAGGGCCCCTAGCCGGGGAGCTGTTTTTT
.	TRBV11-2	TRBJ1-4	.	CASSPFEYYTNEKLFF	TGTGCCAGCAGCCCATTTGAGTACTATACTAATGAAAAACTGTTTTTT
.	TRBV10-3	TRBJ1-2	TRBD1	CAISRTGAGNYGYTF	TGTGCCATCTCTAGGACAGGGGCAGGCAACTATGGCTACACCTTC
once	TRBV11-2	TRBJ2-7	TRBD1	CASSPPPGQGSLEQYF	TGTGCCAGCAGCCCTCCTCCGGGACAGGGGTCCCTCGAGCAGTACTTC
.	TRBV6-1	TRBJ2-1	TRBD2	CASSEGETSGSGYNEQFF	TGTGCCAGCAGTGAAGGGGAGACTAGCGGGAGTGGTTACAATGAGCAGTTCTTC
once	TRBV30	TRBJ2-7	.	CAWSLGAGSYEQYF	TGTGCCTGGAGTTTAGGGGCCGGGAGCTACGAGCAGTACTTC
.	TRBV9	TRBJ2-5	TRBD2	CASSQARGLAGGETQYF	TGTGCCAGCAGCCAGGCCAGGGGACTAGCGGGAGGCGAGACCCAGTACTTC
.	TRBV11-2	TRBJ2-7	TRBD1	CASSRSRDSFYEQYF	TGTGCCAGCAGCCGCTCCCGGGACAGCTTCTACGAGCAGTACTTC
.	TRBV5-4	TRBJ2-7	TRBD2	CASSLTSGGTYEQYF	TGTGCCAGCAGCTTGACTAGCGGGGGCACCTACGAGCAGTACTTC
once	TRBV5-4	TRBJ2-1	TRBD2	CASSETSGSTNEQFF	TGTGCCAGCAGCGAGACTAGCGGGAGTACCAATGAGCAGTTCTTC
medium-sized	TRBV27	TRBJ2-7	TRBD2	CASSLAGSTDYEQYF	TGTGCCAGCAGTCTAGCGGGAAGCACGGACTACGAGCAGTACTTC
.	TRBV5-6	TRBJ2-1	TRBD1	CASSLGDDRGRDEQFF	TGTGCCAGCAGCTTGGGTGACGACAGGGGTCGAGATGAGCAGTTCTTC
.	TRBV9	TRBJ2-5	TRBD2	CASSPRGGKETQYF	TGTGCCAGCAGCCCACGGGGAGGGAAAGAGACCCAGTACTTC
.	TRBV30	TRBJ1-1	.	CAWSPLQVNTEAFF	TGTGCCTGGAGCCCCTTACAGGTGAACACTGAAGCTTTCTTT
.	TRBV27	TRBJ2-7	.	CASGNTYEQYF	TGTGCCAGCGGCAATACCTACGAGCAGTACTTC
.	TRBV7-6	TRBJ2-7	.	CASSISGTEGDEQYF	TGTGCCAGCAGCATCTCCGGGACTGAAGGGGACGAGCAGTACTTC
.	TRBV7-2	TRBJ2-1	TRBD2	CASSPRPLAGGEQFF	TGTGCCAGCAGCCCACGGCCTCTAGCGGGAGGAGAGCAGTTCTTC
.	TRBV27	TRBJ2-1	.	CASSLGSRAYNEQFF	TGTGCCAGCAGTTTAGGGTCGAGGGCCTACAATGAGCAGTTCTTC
.	TRBV7-9	TRBJ1-2	TRBD1	CASSPDTGGYGYTF	TGTGCCAGCAGCCCTGATACAGGGGGCTATGGCTACACCTTC
.	TRBV9	TRBJ2-3	TRBD2	CASSPSGGGTDTQYF	TGTGCCAGCAGCCCCTCGGGAGGGGGCACAGATACGCAGTATTTT
once	TRBV5-4	TRBJ2-1	.	CASRPVTDGGSYNEQFF	TGTGCCAGCAGGCCCGTGACAGACGGCGGATCCTACAATGAGCAGTTCTTC
.	TRBV5-1	TRBJ1-1	TRBD1	CASSRDRGFTEAFF	TGCGCCAGCAGCCGGGACAGGGGGTTCACTGAAGCTTTCTTT